The 31 T cell receptor beta chains below were found in one sample sequenced in a study of shared clonotypes between healthy human individuals. Produced via immunoSEQ multiplex PCR; TCRdb's table is partial and in-frame only. This sample has 850,000 to 1,200,000 clones, with 65% to 80% found just once. Sequencing used memory CD4+ T cells sorted from blood. Subset noted: CD45RA-negative fraction. The receptors here all came from a man between 18 and 29 years old in good health.

This clone is a singleton in its sample. This sequence joins TRBV7-8 and TRBJ1-2; D call uncertain. Per germline, CDR1 SGHVS and CDR2 FQNEAQ. The V end was cut by 5 bases, the J end by 4 bases, with 20 bases between. CDR3 length: 16 residues. CDR3 in amino acids: CASSTREGRSAYGYTF. CDR3 nucleotides: TGTGCCAGCAGCACTAGGGAAGGAAGAAGTGCCTATGGCTACACCTTC.

This chain joins TRBV6-5 and TRBJ2-7; tentative D call: TRBD2 (6 bases). Between the trimmed V and J ends, which lost 2 bases and 0 bases, there was a span of 8 bases. The CDR3 has 14 residues. The germline gives CDR1 MNHEY, CDR2 SVGAGI. The CDR3 coding sequence is TGTGCCAGCAGTTACGTCGGGAGCTCCTACGAGCAGTACTTC. Translated, it gives CASSYVGSSYEQYF.

V gene TRBV11-2 combines with J gene TRBJ2-1, with a weak D call TRBD1 (6 bases). Germline V lookup: CDR1 SGHAT, CDR2 FQNNGV. V lost 4 bases and J 7 bases, leaving 17 bases between the germline ends. The CDR3 sequence is 15 residues long. CDR3 DNA sequence: TGTGCCAGCAGCTCCGGGCCACAGGGTCGGAATGAGCAGTTCTTC. Translated: CASSSGPQGRNEQFF.

This clone has more than one count but fewer than ten. The chain has TRBV4-3 and TRBJ2-3; 9 nucleotides agree with TRBD2. This CDR3 spans 16 amino acids. The ends lost 4 bases at V and 4 bases at J; junction bases unmatched: 9. Germline loops: CDR1 LGHNA, CDR2 YSLEER. CDR3 DNA: TGCGCCAGCAGCCGAATCTATAGCGGGAGATCAGATACGCAGTATTTT. Encoded protein: CASSRIYSGRSDTQYF.

The CDR3 spells CASLDRGGGYTF. For the CDR3, the DNA is TGTGCCAGCTTGGACAGGGGTGGCGGCTACACCTTC. V usage is TRBV5-6 and J usage is TRBJ1-2; 9 bases are shared with TRBD1. Germline lookup yields CDR1 SGHDT and CDR2 YYEEEE. The ends lost 7 bases at V and 8 bases at J; junction bases unmatched: 6. The CDR3 runs 12 residues.

This clone showed up many times. The conserved final phenylalanine or tryptophan is absent from the CDR3, which likely points to a read error. The limits of the CDR3 on the DNA are not certain, so only TCRdb's listed CDR3 is given. The chain couples TRBV23-1 to TRBJ2-7. TRBV23-1 is reported as an ORF; its role is uncertain. The CDR3 extends over 8 residues, inclusive of both ends. The CDR3 spells CASSQSAG.

This clone was detected only once. The chain carries TRBV9 and TRBJ2-5; 7 nucleotides line up with TRBD1. Germline V CDR1 and CDR2: SGDLS, YYNGEE. Trimming cost V 6 bases and J 2 bases; bases outside gene matches: 7. This CDR3 has 14 amino acids. The CDR3 DNA reads TGTGCCAGCACTAAAGGGGGCGGACAAGAGACCCAGTACTTC. Amino acid sequence: CASTKGGGQETQYF.

This clone was detected a few times. V and J are TRBV10-2 and TRBJ1-1, with no clear D. The ends were cut back, 4 bases at V and 2 bases at J, with 8 bases in the middle. Germline-derived CDR1 and CDR2 are WSHSY and SAAADI. The CDR3 covers 13 residues. CDR3 loop: CASSVTTNTEAFF. Here the CDR3 DNA reads TGCGCCAGCAGTGTAACGACCAACACTGAAGCTTTCTTT.

The rearrangement links TRBV7-2 to TRBJ2-6; D ambiguous. Germline assignment: CDR1 SGHTA and CDR2 FQGNSA. The V end lost 4 bases, the J end lost 4 bases, and 11 bases lay between the germline ends. The CDR3 runs to 15 residues. CDR3 DNA: TGTGCCAGCAGCTCCGGACCTGGGGGGGCCAACGTCCTGACTTTC. It is translated as CASSSGPGGANVLTF.

The chain recombines TRBV27 with TRBJ2-5; D gene unclear. This CDR3 region has 14 residues. With 6 bases removed from V and 1 base from J, the gap between germline ends came to 12 bases. Germline values: CDR1 MNHEY, CDR2 SMNVEV (reference sequence). CDR3 bases: TGTGCCAGCAGCCCTGGACGGGCCCAAGAGACCCAGTACTTC. Protein sequence: CASSPGRAQETQYF.

The chain is built from TRBV6-4 and TRBJ2-6; the D is unclear. In germline, CDR1 is MRHNA, CDR2 SNTAGT. The V end was cut by 4 bases, the J end by 0 bases, with 4 bases between. The CDR3 length is 14 residues. The CDR3 loop reads CASSAISGANVLTF. The CDR3 DNA is TGTGCCAGCAGTGCGATCTCTGGGGCCAACGTCCTGACTTTC.

The chain recombines TRBV7-2 with TRBJ1-1; no clear D gene. V was pared by 5 bases and J by 0 bases, with 13 bases between. The CDR3 spans 15 residues. Germline CDR1 SGHTA, CDR2 FQGNSA. Here the CDR3 reads CASSLGGRMNTEAFF. The CDR3 nucleotides read TGTGCCAGCAGCCTAGGAGGGCGGATGAACACTGAAGCTTTCTTT.

The chain is built from TRBV9 and TRBJ2-5; a weak D match, TRBD1 (5 bases). The ends were cut back, 4 bases at V and 5 bases at J, with 33 bases in the middle. The length of the CDR3 is 20 residues. The germline gives CDR1 SGDLS, CDR2 YYNGEE. CDR3 amino acids: CASSRTSALTGATPRETQYF. The DNA of the CDR3 is TGTGCCAGCAGCCGAACCTCCGCCCTTACAGGAGCCACCCCCAGGGAGACCCAGTACTTC.

This rearrangement joins TRBV18 to TRBJ1-6, with TRBD1 matching 8 bases. The CDR3 contains 15 residues. With 8 bases clipped from V and 9 bases from J, the junction kept 12 bases outside the gene matches. From germline, CDR1 is KGHSH and CDR2 LQKENI. The CDR3 is CASQIPGQAASPLHF. In DNA form, the CDR3 reads TGTGCCAGCCAAATTCCGGGACAGGCTGCTTCACCCCTCCACTTT. The entire variable domain, with the rest obtained from reference TRBV18 and TRBJ1-6, is as follows: NAGVMQNPRHLVRRRGQEARLRCSPMKGHSHVYWYRQLPEEGLKFMVYLQKENIIDESGMPKERFSAEFPKEGPSILRIQQVVRGDSAAYFCASQIPGQAASPLHFGNGTRLTVT.

This clone showed up just once. The chain links TRBV4-1 to TRBJ2-5; no firm D call. Germline loops: CDR1 MGHRA, CDR2 YSYEKL. V gave up 1 base and J gave up 5 bases, with 14 bases separating them. The CDR3 consists of 15 residues. CDR3 coding DNA: TGCGCCAGCAGCCAAGCGCCAAGAGTGGGCGAGACCCAGTACTTC. Its protein is CASSQAPRVGETQYF.

This chain connects TRBV25-1 to TRBJ1-2; 8 bases are a match to TRBD1. The germline gives CDR1 MGHDK, CDR2 SYGVNS. Trimming cost V 6 bases and J 8 bases; bases outside gene matches: 8. The CDR3 sequence is 13 residues long. In DNA, the CDR3 is TGTGCCAGCAGGGAAGGACAGGGATCCGGCTACACCTTC. This sequence encodes CASREGQGSGYTF.

A remark on this clone: This may come from a read error, since a much larger clone is one base off. V is TRBV7-9 and J is TRBJ2-1; a possible D gene is TRBD2 (6 bases). The CDR3 contains 13 residues. Trimming pared 1 base from V and 6 bases from J, leaving 7 bases between. CDR1 SEHNR and CDR2 FQNEAQ come from the germline V gene (reference sequence). CDR3 sequence (DNA): TGTGCCAGCAGCTTAGTCGGGGGCAATGAGCAGTTCTTC. It specifies CASSLVGGNEQFF.

V and J are TRBV5-3 and TRBJ1-2, with 8 bases matching TRBD1. TRBV5-3 is filed as an ORF, its function uncertain. CDR3 length: 17 residues. Losses at the gene ends were 5 bases for V and 1 base for J; bases not matched to a gene: 13. Written as DNA, the CDR3 is TGTGCCAGAAGGTCCGGGACAGGAAAGACAGGTAACTATGGCTACACCTTC. It is translated as CARRSGTGKTGNYGYTF.

As DNA, the CDR3 is TGCGCCAGCAGTGAGTCGATAGGAGGGCAAGAGACCCAGTACTTC. Translation: CASSESIGGQETQYF. The rearrangement links TRBV10-2 to TRBJ2-5; possible D gene TRBD2, 6 bases. Trimming pared 0 bases from V and 2 bases from J, leaving 10 bases between. Germline-derived CDR1 and CDR2 are WSHSY and SAAADI. The CDR3 sequence is 15 residues long.

V is TRBV15 and J is TRBJ2-6; D is possibly TRBD1 (6 bases). Germline V gene sequence: CDR1 LNHNV, CDR2 YYDKDF (reference sequence). The V gene lost 2 bases and the J gene lost 2 bases, with 13 bases spanning the gap. This CDR3 comprises 17 residues. The chain's CDR3 is CATSRNRELPGANVLTF. The CDR3 region has the DNA TGTGCCACCAGCAGAAACAGGGAACTTCCTGGGGCCAACGTCCTGACTTTC.

This chain uses TRBV19 with TRBJ1-6; D gene uncertain. CDR1 is LNHDA, CDR2 SQIVND, per germline (reference sequence). V was pared by 5 bases and J by 10 bases, with 12 bases between. The CDR3 is 13 amino acids. The CDR3 DNA sequence: TGTGCCAGTAGTGAAACCCATGAGTCACCCCTCCACTTT. Translation gives CASSETHESPLHF.

The chain is built from TRBV2 and TRBJ2-5, with a weak D call TRBD2 (7 bases). The germline V gene has CDR1 SNHLY and CDR2 FYNNEI. Trimming took off 8 bases at V and 2 bases at J, with 15 bases between the two ends. The CDR3 loop spans 14 amino acids. The CDR3 region has the DNA TGTGCCAGCTCTTTAGGGGGGGGACAAGAGACCCAGTACTTC. This codes for CASSLGGGQETQYF.

The chain joins TRBV6-5 to TRBJ2-3; D possibly corresponds to TRBD2 (6 bases). The CDR3 sequence is 15 residues long. The V and J ends lost 6 bases and 0 bases respectively, with 13 bases between them. The germline CDR1 and CDR2 sequences are MNHEY and SVGAGI. The CDR3 spells CASRPLGTSTDTQYF. The CDR3 DNA reads TGTGCCAGCAGGCCCCTCGGGACTAGCACAGATACGCAGTATTTT.

This clone was recorded only once. The chain uses TRBV7-9 and TRBJ1-6, with 9 bases identical to TRBD1. Germline CDR1 and CDR2: SEHNR and FQNEAQ (reference sequence). Unmatched junction bases numbered 8, after V lost 5 bases and J lost 0 bases. The CDR3 totals 18 residues. The CDR3 coding sequence is TGTGCCAGCAGCACCGGGACAGGGCCTAGCTCCTATAATTCACCCCTCCACTTT. Protein: CASSTGTGPSSYNSPLHF.

This clone was picked up a small number of times. The chain recombines TRBV27 with TRBJ1-2, with D unclear. The CDR3 covers 13 residues. In germline, CDR1 is MNHEY, CDR2 SMNVEV (reference sequence). Trimming pared 4 bases from V and 1 base from J, leaving 7 bases between. CDR3 bases: TGTGCCAGCAGTTCTACAGTTAACTATGGCTACACCTTC. Amino acids: CASSSTVNYGYTF.

The rearrangement joins TRBV7-9 to TRBJ1-5; TRBD1 matches 10 bases. Germline V CDR1 and CDR2: SEHNR, FQNEAQ (reference sequence). V lost 8 bases, J lost 0 bases, and 10 bases stayed unmatched. The CDR3 covers 17 residues. The CDR3 here is CASPGQGTNYSNQPQHF. As DNA, the CDR3 is TGTGCCAGCCCGGGACAGGGGACAAATTATAGCAATCAGCCCCAGCATTTT.

The chain links TRBV6-1 to TRBJ1-5; D remains ambiguous. The V end was cut by 7 bases, the J end by 6 bases, with 16 bases between. This CDR3 has 14 residues. CDR1 and CDR2 from the germline V gene are MNHNS and SASEGT. This CDR3 reads CASMGSTKAQPQHF. The CDR3 DNA reads TGTGCCAGCATGGGATCGACGAAAGCTCAGCCCCAGCATTTT.

This sequence joins TRBV27 and TRBJ2-1, with D uncertain. The germline V gene has CDR1 MNHEY and CDR2 SMNVEV (reference sequence). This CDR3 contains 15 residues. Trimming left V 7 bases short and J 0 bases short, with 13 bases between. The CDR3 nucleotides read TGTGCCAGCATCTCCTCCGGCCTCTCCTACAATGAGCAGTTCTTC. Translated, it gives CASISSGLSYNEQFF.

This clone was observed many times. J is TRBJ1-2 and V is TRBV5-4; perhaps TRBD1 as D (6 bases). This CDR3 spans 13 amino acids. The V end lost 4 bases, the J end lost 8 bases, and 15 bases lay between the germline ends. From germline, CDR1 is SGHNT and CDR2 YYREEE (reference sequence). CDR3 in DNA: TGTGCCAGCAGCGGGGACCGGGGGCGAGGCTACACCTTC. It encodes CASSGDRGRGYTF.

The chain is built from TRBV7-9 and TRBJ1-6; 9 positions match TRBD1. Germline V lookup: CDR1 SEHNR, CDR2 FQNEAQ (reference sequence). The trim removed 5 bases at V and 5 bases at J, leaving 7 bases unmatched. The CDR3 contains 16 residues. Here the CDR3 reads CASSLGQGRDNSPLHF. As DNA, the CDR3 is TGTGCCAGCAGCCTCGGACAGGGGCGTGATAATTCACCCCTCCACTTT.

V is TRBV5-1 and J is TRBJ2-5; D is possibly TRBD1 (6 bases). This CDR3 is 15 amino acids long. V lost 6 bases to trimming and J lost 0 bases, with 15 bases between them. Germline-derived CDR1 and CDR2 are SGHRS and YFSETQ. The CDR3 nucleotides are TGCGCCAGCAACACAGGGTACCCGTACCAAGAGACCCAGTACTTC. Protein: CASNTGYPYQETQYF.